The rows below give T cell receptor beta chains drawn from one sample of a study of blood T cells in healthy people across ages. Using its own MiXCR run on the 5' RACE reads, TCRdb lists one record per CDR3 protein. This table has over 1,500,000 distinct CDR3 sequences, roughly two fifths appearing once. The sample comprised blood. Source of these receptors: a human donor in good health. CDR3s leave out the opening cysteine and the closing phenylalanine or tryptophan.

v_call: TRBV18
cdr3_aa: ASSPGGEAVEQY

v_call: TRBV24-1
cdr3_aa: ATSDASGGTSGANVLT

v_call: TRBV28
cdr3_aa: ASSSSGTGSEKLF

v_call: TRBV20-1
cdr3_aa: SARRERGGLYNEQF

v_call: TRBV5-5
cdr3_aa: ASSLGTGGANNEKLF

v_call: TRBV6-5
cdr3_aa: ASSAGPKLISGYT

v_call: TRBV7-2
cdr3_aa: VSSLDFFRAF

v_call: TRBV3-1
cdr3_aa: ASSQRTADPGRGYT

v_call: TRBV19
cdr3_aa: ASKDRGPDTQY

v_call: TRBV7-8
cdr3_aa: ASSLAMMGSGRPWETQY

v_call: TRBV20-1
cdr3_aa: SADSGHRGGYT

v_call: TRBV7-3
cdr3_aa: ASSLRGGGLQF

v_call: TRBV7-2
cdr3_aa: ASSFMANEKLF

v_call: TRBV12-3/TRBV12-4
cdr3_aa: ASSFGPTWSETQY

v_call: TRBV5-6
cdr3_aa: ASSLALGQGASGCT

v_call: TRBV9
cdr3_aa: ASSVAQGANEQF

v_call: TRBV24-1
cdr3_aa: ATSDSTGTADTQY

v_call: TRBV5-1
cdr3_aa: ASSASGGYYEQY

v_call: TRBV15
cdr3_aa: ATSREGAYGYT

v_call: TRBV7-2
cdr3_aa: ASSSLAGGTSYEQY

v_call: TRBV6-5
cdr3_aa: ASSRYRSSNQPQY

v_call: TRBV28
cdr3_aa: ASSPNRGRGDYGYT

v_call: TRBV6-2/TRBV6-3
cdr3_aa: ASWTGSIRLYDEQF

v_call: TRBV7-2
cdr3_aa: ASGTGDTQY

v_call: TRBV12-3/TRBV12-4
cdr3_aa: ASSNGGGLYNEQF

v_call: TRBV10-3
cdr3_aa: ATNTRGSSYEQY

v_call: TRBV7-9
cdr3_aa: ATGERDSDYEQY

v_call: TRBV29-1
cdr3_aa: SVEESMNQPQH

v_call: TRBV29-1
cdr3_aa: SVGNRGLNEQF

v_call: TRBV7-2
cdr3_aa: ASSPERGVDTQY

v_call: TRBV7-2
cdr3_aa: ASSLGQAFTLH

v_call: TRBV20-1
cdr3_aa: SARHQVVGNEQF

v_call: TRBV12-3/TRBV12-4
cdr3_aa: ASSFGVTGDTQY

v_call: TRBV9
cdr3_aa: AGSVDGTGSYNEQF

v_call: TRBV7-2
cdr3_aa: ASSLTGEWY

v_call: TRBV12-3/TRBV12-4
cdr3_aa: ASPSSGIQY

v_call: TRBV7-2
cdr3_aa: ASSANPRGSNQPQH

v_call: TRBV28
cdr3_aa: ASSDGHDNQPQH

v_call: TRBV25-1
cdr3_aa: ASSRHEGDEQY

v_call: TRBV27
cdr3_aa: ASSPDAELYEQY

v_call: TRBV7-2
cdr3_aa: ASTWDSYNSPLH

v_call: TRBV4-2
cdr3_aa: ASSQDFPSREGYEQY

v_call: TRBV29-1
cdr3_aa: SERGAQETQY

v_call: TRBV10-3
cdr3_aa: AINRSSGGTDTQY

v_call: TRBV5-4
cdr3_aa: ASSLAGADEQY

v_call: TRBV13
cdr3_aa: ASSLGGSSGYTDTQY

v_call: TRBV2
cdr3_aa: ASSGTELIEQY

v_call: TRBV6-6
cdr3_aa: ASLGWDSGNTIY

v_call: TRBV2
cdr3_aa: ASKPGGREETQY

v_call: TRBV29-1
cdr3_aa: SAGQGPGEQY

v_call: TRBV2
cdr3_aa: ASSGTDRYEQY

v_call: TRBV4-2
cdr3_aa: ASSQAGGAPNEQF

v_call: TRBV20-1
cdr3_aa: SARVGPLREQY

v_call: TRBV5-6
cdr3_aa: ASSSSLRQTYSEQF

v_call: TRBV20-1
cdr3_aa: SARAGTDYGYT

v_call: TRBV20-1
cdr3_aa: SASPVGRDGYT

v_call: TRBV7-3
cdr3_aa: ASSVTPGQHNEQF

v_call: TRBV6-1
cdr3_aa: ASSEEGTYDYT

v_call: TRBV7-2
cdr3_aa: ASSNRALQETQY

v_call: TRBV6-2/TRBV6-3
cdr3_aa: ASSYSIRVTTDEKLF